This passage covers 8 T cell receptor beta chains from one sample sequenced in a study of HIV-infected patients and healthy controls. Reverse transcription used around 500 ng RNA and constant-region primers for alpha and beta. Using multiplexing indices, alpha and beta chain libraries were generated apart by chain-specific third strand synthesis. TCRdb re-derived calls from the 5' RACE reads in MiXCR, one entry per CDR3 protein. The table records about 15,000 distinct CDR3 sequences, 6.5% to 7.5% of them present only once. All unsorted peripheral T cells were captured because whole blood was used without fractionation. Specimen: blood. These receptors were taken from an adult in good health.

This clonotype was picked up many times. The chain uses TRBV21-1 and TRBJ2-5. TRBV21-1 is shown as a pseudogene. The CDR3 is 8 amino acids. Written as DNA, the CDR3 is TGTGCTCAAGAGACCCAGTACTTC. It translates to CAQETQYF.

The sample holds a few counts of this clonotype. The V call is TRBV12-3 or TRBV12-4, the J call TRBJ2-2, with 10 positions matching TRBD1. J gave up 6 bases and V 3 bases, and 7 bases lay outside the gene matches. The CDR3 is made up of 16 amino acids. CDR3 in DNA: TGTGCCAGCAGTTTTAAGGGACAGGGGTTCCCCGGGGAGCTGTTTTTT. Its protein product is CASSFKGQGFPGELFF.

This clonotype was detected ten times or more. The V and J genes are TRBV5-1 and TRBJ1-5; D possibly corresponds to TRBD1 (6 bases). Trimming pared 4 bases from V and 4 bases from J, leaving 15 bases between. The germline V gene encodes CDR1 SGHRS and CDR2 YFSETQ. CDR3 length: 15 amino acids. The CDR3 DNA is TGCGCCAGCAGCATTGAGGGGGGGGTAAATCAGCCCCAGCATTTT. Protein product: CASSIEGGVNQPQHF.

This clonotype was seen many times. V gene TRBV6-2 or TRBV6-3 combines with J gene TRBJ1-1; D gene ambiguous. Germline V gene sequence: CDR1 MNHEY, CDR2 SVGEGT. CDR3 length: 12 amino acids. The germline V and J ends were trimmed by 5 bases and 5 bases, with 9 bases remaining between them. CDR3 coding DNA: TGTGCCAGCAGTAATCGGGTAACTGAAGCTTTCTTT. Translated: CASSNRVTEAFF.

This clonotype was observed at least ten times. This chain uses TRBV11-2 with TRBJ2-5, with 9 bases fitting TRBD1. The germline CDR1 and CDR2 sequences are SGHAT and FQNNGV. Unmatched junction bases numbered 0, after V lost 1 base and J lost 0 bases. The CDR3 is 15 amino acids. CDR3 region: CASSLGDRDQETQYF. CDR3 DNA sequence: TGTGCCAGCAGCTTAGGGGACAGGGACCAAGAGACCCAGTACTTC.

V usage is TRBV6-1 and J usage is TRBJ2-2; D possibly corresponds to TRBD1 (6 bases). The CDR3 extends over 14 amino acids. The V gene lost 3 bases and the J gene lost 9 bases, with 14 bases spanning the gap. CDR1 is MNHNS and CDR2 is SASEGT in the germline V gene. DNA for the CDR3: TGTGCCAGCAGTGACTGGGCAGGGGCCTGGGAGCTGTTTTTT. This gives the protein CASSDWAGAWELFF.

This clonotype ranks as medium-sized. The J gene is TRBJ2-7, the V gene TRBV2; 11 bases agree with TRBD1. V lost 1 base, J lost 4 bases, and 3 bases stayed unmatched. Per the germline V gene, CDR1 is SNHLY and CDR2 is FYNNEI. The CDR3 is made up of 15 amino acids. CDR3 in DNA: TGTGCCAGCAGTGAAGGGACAGGGGGCGAATACGAGCAGTACTTC. Its protein product is CASSEGTGGEYEQYF.

By share, this clonotype ranks as medium-sized (0.01 to 0.1%). The V gene is TRBV2, the J gene TRBJ2-3, with D tentatively TRBD1 (5 bases). The CDR3 loop spans 13 amino acids. Germline CDR1 SNHLY, CDR2 FYNNEI. The ends were cut back, 6 bases at V and 4 bases at J, with 11 bases in the middle. The DNA for the CDR3 is TGTGCCAGCAGCGAGGACACTTCAGATACGCAGTATTTT. It specifies CASSEDTSDTQYF.